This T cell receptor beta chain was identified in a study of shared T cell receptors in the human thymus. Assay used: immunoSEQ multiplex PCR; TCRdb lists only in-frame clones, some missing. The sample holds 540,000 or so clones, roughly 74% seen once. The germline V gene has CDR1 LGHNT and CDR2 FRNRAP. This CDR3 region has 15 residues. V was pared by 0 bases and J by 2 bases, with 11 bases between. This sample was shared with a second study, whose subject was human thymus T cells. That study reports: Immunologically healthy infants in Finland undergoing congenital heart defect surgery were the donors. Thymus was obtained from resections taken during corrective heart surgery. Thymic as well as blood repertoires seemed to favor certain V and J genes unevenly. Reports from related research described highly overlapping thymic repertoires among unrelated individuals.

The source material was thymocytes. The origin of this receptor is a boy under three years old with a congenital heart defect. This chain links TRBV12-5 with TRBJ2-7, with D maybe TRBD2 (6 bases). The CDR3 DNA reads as TGTGCTAGTGGTTTGGTAGGAGGGTGGACCTACGAGCAGTACTTC. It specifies CASGLVGGWTYEQYF. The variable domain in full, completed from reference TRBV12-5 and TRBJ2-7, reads DARVTQTPRHKVTEMGQEVTMRCQPILGHNTVFWYRQTMMQGLELLAYFRNRAPLDDSGMPKDRFSAEMPDATLATLKIQPSEPRDSAVYFCASGLVGGWTYEQYFGPGTRLTVT.